This TCR beta chain emerged from a study of beta chain features in type 1 diabetes. General study results and limits: Reads derived from cDNA could over-represent cells showing high TCR expression. There was a moderate but significant shortening of TCRB CDR3s in all four CD4+ subsets of Type 1 diabetes patients.

This CDR3 is 15 amino acids long. The V and J ends lost 0 bases and 5 bases respectively, with 13 bases between them. Germline loops: CDR1 SGHTA, CDR2 FQGNSA. Remarks on this clone: Its antigen remains unknown.

The authors reverse transcribed all of the isolated RNA, so sequencing captured expressed TCRB transcripts. For naive, central memory and regulatory T cell samples, reads averaged around 3.5 million. TCRdb keeps only in-frame clones here, not all; method: immunoSEQ multiplex PCR. The data contain around 650,000 clones, over 10% of them singletons. The source of this sequence is a man aged 30-40 years with type 1 diabetes. This chain uses TRBV7-2 with TRBJ2-5, with a possible D match to TRBD1 (5 bases). Sequencing input: naive CD4+ T cells from blood. The DNA for the CDR3 is TGTGCCAGCAGCTTAGCTCGCCAGGGTGGGGAGACCCAGTACTTC. As protein: CASSLARQGGETQYF.